This T cell receptor (beta chain) was documented in a study of OX40 agonist ivuxolimab in advanced cancers. J was trimmed by 6 bases and V by 2 bases; bases with no gene match: 9. From germline, CDR1 is LNHDA and CDR2 SQIVND (reference sequence). This CDR3 spans 16 amino acids. TCRdb keeps only in-frame clones here, not all; method: immunoSEQ multiplex PCR. The data hold about 64,000 clones, with around 90% observed a single time. Study-wide results and limits: Antigen specificity remained undetermined for the expanded peripheral T cells. CD8+ T cells averaged more expanded clones than CD4+.

To note about this clone: Its specificity is not known.

The TCR was taken from an adult with an advanced solid tumor such as melanoma, head and neck, liver or kidney cancer. The sequencing here drew on CD4+ or CD8+ T cells sorted from blood, taken in a trial of the OX40 agonist ivuxolimab. The chain carries TRBV19 and TRBJ2-2; 7 bases map to TRBD2. The CDR3 nucleotides are TGTGCCAGTAGTATAACGTTCAGCGGGATCGCCGGGGAGCTGTTTTTT. This gives the protein CASSITFSGIAGELFF.